The sequence of this T cell receptor (beta chain) was determined in a study of T cells after yellow fever vaccination. Study findings and constraints: A secondary response was less intense yet reached its peak sooner, at day 5 versus 15. CD4 and CD8 compartments shared a small share of clonotypes, likely from convergent recombination.

This clonotype was seen repeatedly, ten times or more. Its antigen is not known. Researchers made TCR cDNA using 5'RACE template switching, and this step added a universal primer site and UMIs. One entry per CDR3 protein, called by TCRdb with MiXCR from the 5' RACE reads. The data show a few hundred thousand distinct CDR3 sequences, about 8.3% seen once. Between the trimmed V and J ends, which lost 2 bases and 8 bases, there was a span of 20 bases. The CDR3 is 16 residues long. CDR1 is SGHRS, CDR2 YFSETQ, per germline. The sequence came from a man aged 18 to 30 who received the YFV17D yellow fever vaccine. Here the sequenced sample was PBMCs, taken about 41 days after the first yellow fever vaccination. The gene calls are TRBV5-1 and TRBJ2-1, with D tentatively TRBD1 or TRBD2 (6 bases each). This CDR3 reads CASSFGVSGAEDEQFF. The CDR3 region has the DNA TGCGCCAGCAGCTTCGGGGTGTCGGGGGCTGAGGATGAGCAGTTCTTC.